This is a list of T cell receptor beta chains from one sample in a study of blood T cell repertoires in COVID-19. Clones were sequenced by immunoSEQ multiplex PCR, and TCRdb holds only the in-frame ones, with some missing. The sample yields approximately 160,000 clones, 80% seen once. The sequenced material came from PBMCs or T cells enriched from blood (not recorded which). The receptors shown here come from a man aged 35-49 years who had recovered from COVID-19. Each CDR3 is given with its conserved first and last residue. The D gene is left open where the match is weak. The size field is filled for only some rows; it gives once, few, many or a size class.

V gene	clone size	D gene	CDR3 length	J gene	CDR3 DNA	CDR3 protein
TRBV18	.	.	12	TRBJ2-3	TGTGCCAGCTCACCCGGTACAGATACGCAGTATTTT	CASSPGTDTQYF
TRBV19	.	.	14	TRBJ1-1	TGTGCCAGTAGTATAGGAGGGGCGGGGACTGAAGCTTTCTTT	CASSIGGAGTEAFF
TRBV30	few	.	13	TRBJ2-5	TGTGCCTGGAGTGGGGGACTTCAAGAGACCCAGTACTTC	CAWSGGLQETQYF
TRBV19	.	TRBD1	15	TRBJ2-7	TGTGCCAGTAGCGATAGGGGGACAGGGCTCTACGAGCAGTACTTC	CASSDRGTGLYEQYF
TRBV4-2	few	.	14	TRBJ1-2	TGTGCCAGCAGCCAAGACGGGAGCCCAATGGGCTACACCTTC	CASSQDGSPMGYTF
TRBV5-4	.	TRBD2	17	TRBJ2-3	TGTGCCAGCAGGAGGGGAGGGAGCGGGGGTAACACAGATACGCAGTATTTT	CASRRGGSGGNTDTQYF
TRBV7-3	.	.	14	TRBJ2-3	TGTGCCAGCAGCCGCACACTAGGCGACGATACGCAGTATTTT	CASSRTLGDDTQYF
TRBV18	.	.	14	TRBJ1-6	TGTGCCAGCTCACCACCGGCCTCCTATTCACCCCTCCACTTT	CASSPPASYSPLHF
TRBV7-2	.	.	16	TRBJ1-5	TGTGCCAGCAGCTTACCTTCAGTCCCGACTTATCAGCCCCAGCATTTT	CASSLPSVPTYQPQHF
TRBV2	.	TRBD1	17	TRBJ1-4	TGTGCCAGCAGAACAGGGGGCTTGAGGTTCTCGGGGGAAAAACTGTTTTTT	CASRTGGLRFSGEKLFF
TRBV11-2	.	.	16	TRBJ2-7	TGTGCCAGCAGCTTAGACCTCCCCACCTACTCCTACGAGCAGTACTTC	CASSLDLPTYSYEQYF
TRBV30	.	.	14	TRBJ1-2	TGTGCCTGGACCTTGGGGGGGATGAACTATGGCTACACCTTC	CAWTLGGMNYGYTF
TRBV5-3	.	.	22	TRBJ1-5	TGTGCCAGAAGCTTGGACCTGATCCGGCAACCGTGGGGCAGGTGTAGCAATCAGCCCCAGCATTTT	CARSLDLIRQPWGRCSNQPQHF
TRBV12-3/TRBV12-4	.	.	13	TRBJ2-1	TGTGCCAGCAGTTTAGCGCTGGCAACTGAGCAGTTCTTC	CASSLALATEQFF
TRBV11-2	.	.	14	TRBJ1-1	TGTGCCAGCAGCTTGGAGCATTTTAACACTGAAGCTTTCTTT	CASSLEHFNTEAFF
TRBV9	.	TRBD1	16	TRBJ1-2	TGTGCCAGCAGCGTAGCCCTACAGGGGCCGAACTATGGCTACACCTTC	CASSVALQGPNYGYTF
TRBV15	.	TRBD2	16	TRBJ2-5	TGTGCCACCAGCAGAGGCCTAGCGGGGGACCAAGAGACCCAGTACTTC	CATSRGLAGDQETQYF
TRBV9	.	TRBD2	16	TRBJ2-1	TGTGCCAGCAGCTCCGGCCAGCGGGGGACATACAATGAGCAGTTCTTC	CASSSGQRGTYNEQFF
TRBV30	.	.	14	TRBJ1-1	TGTGCCTGGACCACAGGGCTCGGGAACACTGAAGCTTTCTTT	CAWTTGLGNTEAFF
TRBV11-3	.	.	13	TRBJ1-1	TGTGCCAGCAGCTTAGGTATGAACACTGAAGCTTTCTTT	CASSLGMNTEAFF
TRBV6-5	.	.	12	TRBJ2-7	TGTGCCAGCAGTAATCCAGGGCGCGAGCAGTACTTC	CASSNPGREQYF
TRBV7-9	.	TRBD1	15	TRBJ1-2	TGTGCCAGCAGCGTCGGACAGGGGGGCGGAGTAGGCTACACCTTC	CASSVGQGGGVGYTF
TRBV3-1/TRBV3-2	many	TRBD2	15	TRBJ2-5	TGTGCCAGCAGCCTTCCACTAGCGGCGAAAGAGACCCAGTACTTC	CASSLPLAAKETQYF
TRBV12-3/TRBV12-4	.	.	13	TRBJ2-7	TGTGCCAGCAGGGGCCTATCCTCCTACGAGCAGTACTTC	CASRGLSSYEQYF
TRBV24-1	.	TRBD1	14	TRBJ1-2	TGTGCCACCAGTAGCGAGGACAGGTTCTATGGCTACACCTTC	CATSSEDRFYGYTF
TRBV2	.	.	14	TRBJ2-2	TGTGCCAGCAGTGCTTCGGGGAGAGCCGGGGAGCTGTTTTTT	CASSASGRAGELFF
TRBV7-6	few	.	14	TRBJ1-1	TGTGCCAGCAGCTTACGTCCTTTGAACACTGAAGCTTTCTTT	CASSLRPLNTEAFF
TRBV2	.	TRBD1	17	TRBJ1-1	TGTGCCAGCAGGAGATCAGGGACAGGGGGGATGAACACTGAAGCTTTCTTT	CASRRSGTGGMNTEAFF
TRBV30	.	TRBD1	12	TRBJ2-5	TGTGCCTGGAGGACAGGGAAAGAGACCCAGTACTTC	CAWRTGKETQYF
TRBV27	.	.	17	TRBJ1-2	TGTGCCAGCAGTTTATCTTGGACACCCACGGGTAACTATGGCTACACCTTC	CASSLSWTPTGNYGYTF
TRBV6-5	.	.	12	TRBJ1-2	TGTGCCAGCATAGGGGCGTCCTATGGCTACACCTTC	CASIGASYGYTF
TRBV15	.	.	13	TRBJ1-6	TGTGCCACCAGCAGAGTGCCCAGTTCACCCCTCCACTTT	CATSRVPSSPLHF
TRBV30	.	.	15	TRBJ1-2	TGTGCCTGGACCGAAACCCCAGGGTCCTACTATGGCTACACCTTC	CAWTETPGSYYGYTF
TRBV7-3	.	.	13	TRBJ2-5	TGTGCCAGCAGCCCAAGGGGTGGAAAGACCCAGTACTTC	CASSPRGGKTQYF
TRBV25-1	.	.	13	TRBJ2-5	TGTGCCAGCACCCGCCGGGGTTTTGAGACCCAGTACTTC	CASTRRGFETQYF
TRBV5-1	few	TRBD2	15	TRBJ2-5	TGCGCCAGCAGCTCAGCCGGGACTAGCGGAGAGACCCAGTACTTC	CASSSAGTSGETQYF
TRBV3-1/TRBV3-2	.	.	11	TRBJ2-2	TGTGCCAGCAGTTTTCGCGGGGAGCTGTTTTTT	CASSFRGELFF
TRBV4-1	few	.	15	TRBJ2-7	TGCGCCAGCAGCCAGGTCCAGGGGGGCCACTACGAGCAGTACTTC	CASSQVQGGHYEQYF
TRBV24-1	.	.	16	TRBJ2-3	TGTGCCACCAGTGACGGATCAGGGTTTTTCACAGATACGCAGTATTTT	CATSDGSGFFTDTQYF
TRBV28	.	.	14	TRBJ2-7	TGTGCCAGCAGTTTGGGCACAATCTCCTACGAGCAGTACTTC	CASSLGTISYEQYF